A selection of T cell receptor beta chains follows, all from one sample in a study of blood T cell repertoires in COVID-19. Assay used: immunoSEQ multiplex PCR; TCRdb lists only in-frame clones, some missing. The repertoire consists of around 150,000 clones, with roughly 73% occurring once and the leading ten covering around 9.5%. Sequencing input: peripheral blood. The receptors derive from a woman in her fifties or sixties with active or convalescent COVID-19. CDR3s include the opening cysteine and the closing phenylalanine or tryptophan. Each record gives: J gene, V gene, clone size, D gene, CDR3 DNA, CDR3 protein. D genes are given only for firm matches. Size values are once, few and many counts, or a class for expanded clones, and some rows have none.

J: TRBJ1-1; V: TRBV6-5; size: .; D: .; DNA: TGTGCCAGCGCCAAAGAGGGTAGAGATGAAGCTTTCTTT; CDR3: CASAKEGRDEAFF
J: TRBJ1-4; V: TRBV19; size: .; D: .; DNA: TGTGCCACCTCTGGACAGCTTAATGAAAAACTGTTTTTT; CDR3: CATSGQLNEKLFF
J: TRBJ2-5; V: TRBV4-2; size: .; D: .; DNA: TGTGCCAGCAGCCAACTGGCGGGGTCAGAGACCCAGTACTTC; CDR3: CASSQLAGSETQYF
J: TRBJ2-1; V: TRBV6-2/TRBV6-3; size: .; D: TRBD1; DNA: TGTGCCAGCGGCCCAGGGGGCCGCATCTACAATGAGCAGTTCTTC; CDR3: CASGPGGRIYNEQFF
J: TRBJ2-7; V: TRBV7-2; size: .; D: TRBD2; DNA: TGTGCCAGCAGCCGGGGGACTAGCGGGAGTTCTTCCTACGAGCAGTACTTC; CDR3: CASSRGTSGSSSYEQYF
J: TRBJ1-4; V: TRBV18; size: .; D: .; DNA: TGTGCCAGCTCACCGGACATGGATGAAAAACTGTTTTTT; CDR3: CASSPDMDEKLFF
J: TRBJ2-5; V: TRBV11-2; size: .; D: .; DNA: TGTGCCAGCAGCTTAAGCGGTGGTGAGACCCAGTACTTC; CDR3: CASSLSGGETQYF
J: TRBJ1-1; V: TRBV4-3; size: .; D: .; DNA: TGCGCCAGCAGCCAAGACCCCCACCCGGGCACTGAAGCTTTCTTT; CDR3: CASSQDPHPGTEAFF
J: TRBJ2-5; V: TRBV9; size: .; D: TRBD2; DNA: TGTGCCAGCAGCGTAGGAGGTCTAGCGGGCGAAGAGACCCAGTACTTC; CDR3: CASSVGGLAGEETQYF
J: TRBJ1-1; V: TRBV30; size: .; D: .; DNA: TGTGCCTGGAGTTTACCGGGGATGAACACTGAAGCTTTCTTT; CDR3: CAWSLPGMNTEAFF
J: TRBJ1-1; V: TRBV5-1; size: .; D: .; DNA: TGCGCCAGCACCGTCGGAGGGGCCGGGACTGAAGCTTTCTTT; CDR3: CASTVGGAGTEAFF
J: TRBJ2-7; V: TRBV30; size: .; D: TRBD1; DNA: TGTGCCTGGAACCTACAGGGGGCCGATTCCTACGAGCAGTACTTC; CDR3: CAWNLQGADSYEQYF
J: TRBJ1-1; V: TRBV5-5; size: .; D: TRBD1; DNA: TGTGCCAGCAGCCGGACAGGGATGGCGAACACTGAAGCTTTCTTT; CDR3: CASSRTGMANTEAFF
J: TRBJ2-2; V: TRBV7-9; size: .; D: .; DNA: TGTGCCAGCAGCTCAGATCAGGGGACCGGGGAGCTGTTTTTT; CDR3: CASSSDQGTGELFF
J: TRBJ2-1; V: TRBV3-1/TRBV3-2; size: .; D: .; DNA: TGTGCCAGCAGCCCTCCGACTAGGTCCAGGAATGAGCAGTTCTTC; CDR3: CASSPPTRSRNEQFF
J: TRBJ2-3; V: TRBV28; size: .; D: TRBD2; DNA: TGTGCCAGCAGTTCAAGACTAGCGGTGGACCTTAGCACAGATACGCAGTATTTT; CDR3: CASSSRLAVDLSTDTQYF
J: TRBJ1-5; V: TRBV12-3/TRBV12-4; size: many; D: .; DNA: TGTGCCAGCAGTATGGGGGCAGGTAAGCCCCAGCATTTT; CDR3: CASSMGAGKPQHF
J: TRBJ1-5; V: TRBV19; size: few; D: TRBD1; DNA: TGTGCCAGTAAAGGACAGGGAACGACCAATCAGCCCCAGCATTTT; CDR3: CASKGQGTTNQPQHF
J: TRBJ1-2; V: TRBV2; size: .; D: TRBD1; DNA: TGTGCCAGCAGTTCGCCGGGACAGGGGGCCTATGGCTACACCTTC; CDR3: CASSSPGQGAYGYTF
J: TRBJ2-7; V: TRBV6-2/TRBV6-3; size: .; D: .; DNA: TGTGCCAGCAGTTCGTCCGGGACACATTCCTACGAGCAGTACTTC; CDR3: CASSSSGTHSYEQYF
J: TRBJ2-1; V: TRBV7-2; size: .; D: .; DNA: TGTGCCAGCAGCCCCAAGGTAGCGACCATAGGAAATGAGCAGTTCTTC; CDR3: CASSPKVATIGNEQFF
J: TRBJ1-6; V: TRBV7-9; size: .; D: .; DNA: TGTGCCAGCAGCTTCCGACAGGACTATAATTCACCCCTCCACTTT; CDR3: CASSFRQDYNSPLHF
J: TRBJ2-7; V: TRBV9; size: .; D: TRBD1; DNA: TGTGCCAGCAGCGCTACAGGGGACTCCTACGAGCAGTACTTC; CDR3: CASSATGDSYEQYF
J: TRBJ1-1; V: TRBV7-8; size: .; D: TRBD1; DNA: TGTGCCAGCAGCCGAGACAGGGACACTGAAGCTTTCTTT; CDR3: CASSRDRDTEAFF
J: TRBJ2-1; V: TRBV12-3/TRBV12-4; size: .; D: TRBD2; DNA: TGTGCCAGCAGAGTAGCGGGAGGAAATGAGCAGTTCTTC; CDR3: CASRVAGGNEQFF
J: TRBJ1-5; V: TRBV10-3; size: .; D: TRBD1; DNA: TGTGCCATCAGTGAGGCAGGACAGGGGAGGAATCAGCCCCAGCATTTT; CDR3: CAISEAGQGRNQPQHF
J: TRBJ1-6; V: TRBV7-3; size: .; D: .; DNA: TGTGCCAGCAGCTACGTACCAGGAGGGGCGCAAAATTCACCCCTCCACTTT; CDR3: CASSYVPGGAQNSPLHF
J: TRBJ1-1; V: TRBV4-3; size: .; D: .; DNA: TGCGCCAGCAACGCGGGGGGGGCGAACACTGAAGCTTTCTTT; CDR3: CASNAGGANTEAFF
J: TRBJ1-1; V: TRBV12-3/TRBV12-4; size: .; D: TRBD1; DNA: TGTGCCACCAAGACCCAGGGGGGCACTGAAGCTTTCTTT; CDR3: CATKTQGGTEAFF
J: TRBJ2-7; V: TRBV30; size: .; D: TRBD2; DNA: TGTGCCGGGCCCCGGGGGGGGGCCGGGTACGAGCAGTACTTC; CDR3: CAGPRGGAGYEQYF
J: TRBJ2-5; V: TRBV9; size: .; D: .; DNA: TGTGCCAGCAGCGTAGATGCGTACCAAGAGACCCAGTACTTC; CDR3: CASSVDAYQETQYF
J: TRBJ2-2; V: TRBV7-2; size: .; D: TRBD2; DNA: TGTGCCAGCAGCAAGGAGAGGACTAGGGTCACCGGGGAGCTGTTTTTT; CDR3: CASSKERTRVTGELFF
J: TRBJ1-5; V: TRBV1; size: few; D: .; DNA: TGCACCAGCAGGGAACAGGGACGACAGCCCCAGCATTTT; CDR3: CTSREQGRQPQHF